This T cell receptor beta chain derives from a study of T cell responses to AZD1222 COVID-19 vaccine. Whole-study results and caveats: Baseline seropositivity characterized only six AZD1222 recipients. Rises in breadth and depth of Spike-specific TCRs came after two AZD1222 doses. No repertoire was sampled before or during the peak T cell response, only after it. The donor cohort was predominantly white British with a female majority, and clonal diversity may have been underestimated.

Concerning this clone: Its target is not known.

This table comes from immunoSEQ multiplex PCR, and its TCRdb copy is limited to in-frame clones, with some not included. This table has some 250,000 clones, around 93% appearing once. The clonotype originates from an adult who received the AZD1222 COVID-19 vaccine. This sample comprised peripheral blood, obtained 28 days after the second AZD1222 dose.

The CDR3 sequence: CASSQDLGPGSYTF. Here the CDR3 DNA reads TGTGCCAGCAGCCAAGATCTTGGGCCCGGGAGCTACACCTTC. This chain connects TRBV3-1 (or the pseudogene TRBV3-2) to TRBJ1-2; D remains ambiguous. Trimming removed 0 bases at V and 9 bases at J, with 14 bases between. CDR3 length: 14 amino acids. Germline V lookup: CDR1 LGHDT, CDR2 YNNKEL (reference sequence).